This T cell receptor (beta chain) was identified during a study of shared clonotypes between healthy human individuals. The germline gives CDR1 SGHTA, CDR2 FQGNSA. Trimming cost V 5 bases and J 11 bases, with 10 bases left between them. The CDR3 spans 12 residues. The table came from immunoSEQ multiplex PCR; TCRdb's copy has only in-frame clones and leaves some out. Counted here are some 1.1 million clones, around 77% occurring once; the ten biggest clones make up 0.89%. Sequencing input: memory CD4+ T cells from PBMCs. The subset: CD45RA-negative fraction. This chain uses TRBV7-2 with TRBJ1-6, with D unresolved. This receptor was taken from a young man in good health. Some clones in this sample may be carry-over from other donors' samples. The CDR3 sequence: CASSPPLPPLHF. The CDR3 DNA sequence: TGTGCCAGCAGCCCCCCACTGCCACCCCTCCACTTT. Full variable domain (rest looked up from reference TRBV7-2 and TRBJ1-6): GAGVSQSPSNKVTEKGKDVELRCDPISGHTALYWYRQSLGQGLEFLIYFQGNSAPDKSGLPSDRFSAERTGGSVSTLTIQRTQQEDSAVYLCASSPPLPPLHFGNGTRLTVT.